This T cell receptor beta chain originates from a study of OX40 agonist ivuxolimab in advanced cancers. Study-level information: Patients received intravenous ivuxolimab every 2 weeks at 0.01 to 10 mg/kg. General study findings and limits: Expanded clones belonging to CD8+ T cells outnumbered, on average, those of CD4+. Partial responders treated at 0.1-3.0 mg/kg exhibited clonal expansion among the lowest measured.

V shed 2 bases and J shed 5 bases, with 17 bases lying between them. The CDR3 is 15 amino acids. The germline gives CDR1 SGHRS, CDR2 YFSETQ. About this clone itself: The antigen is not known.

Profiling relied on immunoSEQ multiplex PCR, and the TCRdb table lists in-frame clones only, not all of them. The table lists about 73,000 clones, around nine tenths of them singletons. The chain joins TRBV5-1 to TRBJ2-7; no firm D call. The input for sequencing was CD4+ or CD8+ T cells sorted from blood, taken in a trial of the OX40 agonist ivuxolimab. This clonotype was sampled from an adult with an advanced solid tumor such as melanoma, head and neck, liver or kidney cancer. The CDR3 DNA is TGCGCCAGCAGCTTCGAAATATCACAGTACCACGAGCAGTACTTC. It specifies CASSFEISQYHEQYF. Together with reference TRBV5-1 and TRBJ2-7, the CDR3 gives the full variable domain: KAGVTQTPRYLIKTRGQQVTLSCSPISGHRSVSWYQQTPGQGLQFLFEYFSETQRNKGNFPGRFSGRQFSNSRSEMNVSTLELGDSALYLCASSFEISQYHEQYFGPGTRLTVT.